This T cell receptor (beta chain) was observed in a study of PD-1 blockade in mismatch repair-deficient tumors. Repertoires were generated with immunoSEQ multiplex PCR, while TCRdb's copy carries only in-frame clones and drops some. The sample consists of tens of thousands of clones, 88% of them appearing once. The CDR3 loop spans 14 amino acids. Germline CDR1 is SGHVS and CDR2 is FQNEAQ. The V gene lost 2 bases and the J gene lost 4 bases, with 11 bases spanning the gap. The sequencing used peripheral blood, collected 52 weeks after starting pembrolizumab. The chain uses TRBV7-8 and TRBJ2-5; unclear D gene. This TCR was recovered from an adult with mismatch repair-deficient cancer. The CDR3 is CASSLFGLGETQYF. The CDR3 coding sequence is TGTGCCAGCAGCTTATTTGGGTTGGGAGAGACCCAGTACTTC. The whole variable domain, remainder taken from reference TRBV7-8 and TRBJ2-5, is GAGVSQSPRYKVAKRGQDVALRCDPISGHVSLFWYQQALGQGPEFLTYFQNEAQLDKSGLPSDRFFAERPEGSVSTLKIQRTQQEDSAVYLCASSLFGLGETQYFGPGTRLLVL.